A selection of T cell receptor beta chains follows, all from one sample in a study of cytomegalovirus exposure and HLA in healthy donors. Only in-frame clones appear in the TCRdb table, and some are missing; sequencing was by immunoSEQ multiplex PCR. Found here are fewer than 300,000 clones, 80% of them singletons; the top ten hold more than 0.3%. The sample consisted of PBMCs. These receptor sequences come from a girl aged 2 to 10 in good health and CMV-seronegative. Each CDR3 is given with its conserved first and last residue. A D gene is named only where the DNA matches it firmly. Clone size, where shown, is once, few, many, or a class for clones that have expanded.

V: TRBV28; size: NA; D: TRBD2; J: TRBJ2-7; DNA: TGTGCCAGCAGGGATACTAGCGGGAGTAGAAACGAGCAGTACTTC; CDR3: CASRDTSGSRNEQYF
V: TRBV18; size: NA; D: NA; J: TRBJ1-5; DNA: TGTGCCAGCTCACGCGACGGCAGGGGAGATCAGCCCCAGCATTTT; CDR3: CASSRDGRGDQPQHF
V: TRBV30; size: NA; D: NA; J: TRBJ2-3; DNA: TGTGCCTGGAGTGTGCGATTCCCAGATACGCAGTATTTT; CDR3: CAWSVRFPDTQYF
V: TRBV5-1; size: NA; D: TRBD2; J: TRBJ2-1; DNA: TGCGCCAGCAGCCTTAGCGGGGTCCCATCCTACAATGAGCAGTTCTTC; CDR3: CASSLSGVPSYNEQFF
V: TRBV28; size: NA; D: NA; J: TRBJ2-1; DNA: TGTGCCAGCCCCCCTCGGCGGGGAGTAGACAATGAGCAGTTCTTC; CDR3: CASPPRRGVDNEQFF
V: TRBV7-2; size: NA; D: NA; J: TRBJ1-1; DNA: TGTGCCAGCAGCCCGCAGGGCACTGAAGCTTTCTTT; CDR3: CASSPQGTEAFF
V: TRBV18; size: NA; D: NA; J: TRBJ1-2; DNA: TGTGCCAGCTCTGTAGGGGTTTATGGCTACACCTTC; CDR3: CASSVGVYGYTF
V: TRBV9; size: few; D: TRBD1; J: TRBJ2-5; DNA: TGTGCCAGCAGCGTAGTCTCCGGGACAGGAGAGACCCAGTACTTC; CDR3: CASSVVSGTGETQYF
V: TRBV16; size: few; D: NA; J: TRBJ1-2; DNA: TGTGCCAGCAGCCAGCAGACAGGACCCAGTAGCTATGGCTACACCTTC; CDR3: CASSQQTGPSSYGYTF
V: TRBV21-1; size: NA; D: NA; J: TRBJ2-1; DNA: TGTGCCAGCAGCGCGGGGGGGCTCGACAATGAGCAGTTCTTC; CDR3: CASSAGGLDNEQFF
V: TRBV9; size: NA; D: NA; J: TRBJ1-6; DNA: TGTGCCAGCAGCGCTAGAAGTTCACCCCTCCACTTT; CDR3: CASSARSSPLHF
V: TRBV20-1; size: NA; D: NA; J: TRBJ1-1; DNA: TGCAGTGCTAGAGTCGCACCCAGGGCTTTCTTT; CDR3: CSARVAPRAFF
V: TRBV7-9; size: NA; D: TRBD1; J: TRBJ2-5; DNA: TGTGCCAGCAGCTTCGGGGGAGCGGAGGGGACAGGGGAGACCCAGTACTTC; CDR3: CASSFGGAEGTGETQYF
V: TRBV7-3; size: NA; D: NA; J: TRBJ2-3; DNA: TGTGCCAGCAGCTTTGGGGGGTACACAGATACGCAGTATTTT; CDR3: CASSFGGYTDTQYF
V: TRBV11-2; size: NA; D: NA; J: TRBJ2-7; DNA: TGTGCCAGCAGCTTAGCCCCCCAGGGGGAGCAGTACTTC; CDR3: CASSLAPQGEQYF
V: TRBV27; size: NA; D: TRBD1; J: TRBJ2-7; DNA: TGTGCCAGCAGTTTCGACAGGGGGCTAGGAAAGCAGTACTTC; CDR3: CASSFDRGLGKQYF